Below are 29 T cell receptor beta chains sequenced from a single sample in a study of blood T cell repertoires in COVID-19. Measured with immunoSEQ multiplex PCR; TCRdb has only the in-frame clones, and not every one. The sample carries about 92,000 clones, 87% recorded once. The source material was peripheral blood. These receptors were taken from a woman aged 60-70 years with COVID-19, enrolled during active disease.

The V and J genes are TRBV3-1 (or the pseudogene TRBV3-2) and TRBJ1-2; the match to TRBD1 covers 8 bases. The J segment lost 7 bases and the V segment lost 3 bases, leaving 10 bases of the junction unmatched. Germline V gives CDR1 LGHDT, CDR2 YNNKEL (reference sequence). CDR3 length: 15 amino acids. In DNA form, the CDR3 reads TGTGCCAGCAGCCAGACAGGGGATCGAGGAGGTGGCTACACCTTC. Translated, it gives CASSQTGDRGGGYTF.

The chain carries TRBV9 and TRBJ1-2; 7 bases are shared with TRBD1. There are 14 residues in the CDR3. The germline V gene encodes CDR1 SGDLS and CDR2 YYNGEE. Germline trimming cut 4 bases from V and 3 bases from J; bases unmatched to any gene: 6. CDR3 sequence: CASSPRQGDYGYTF. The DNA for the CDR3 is TGTGCCAGCAGCCCTCGACAGGGCGACTATGGCTACACCTTC.

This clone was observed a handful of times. The CDR3 DNA sequence: TGTGCCAGCAGCGTAGTTGGACAGGGGGCGTTGAATGAGCAGTTCTTC. Translating gives CASSVVGQGALNEQFF. The chain couples TRBV9 to TRBJ2-1; TRBD1 matches at 11 bases. CDR1 SGDLS and CDR2 YYNGEE come from the germline V gene. V gave up 0 bases and J gave up 7 bases; unmatched junction bases: 6. This CDR3 is 16 amino acids long.

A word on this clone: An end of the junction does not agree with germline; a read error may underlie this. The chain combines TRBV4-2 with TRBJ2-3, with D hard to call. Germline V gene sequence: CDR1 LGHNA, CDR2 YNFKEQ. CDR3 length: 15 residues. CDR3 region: CASTQGLGSRDTQYF. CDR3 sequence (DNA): TGTGCCAGCACCCAAGGTCTAGGCAGTCGAGATACGCAGTATTTT.

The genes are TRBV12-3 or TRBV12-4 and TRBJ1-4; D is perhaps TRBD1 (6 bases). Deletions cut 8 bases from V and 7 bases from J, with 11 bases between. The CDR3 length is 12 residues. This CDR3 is CASSLTGEKLFF. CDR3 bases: TGTGCCAGCTCCCTGACAGGTGAAAAACTGTTTTTT.

The CDR3 is CASSLVMSPDNSPLHF. CDR3 DNA: TGTGCCAGCAGTTTGGTGATGTCCCCGGATAATTCACCCCTCCACTTT. This chain links TRBV6-5 with TRBJ1-6; D is uncertain. Between the trimmed V and J ends, which lost 4 bases and 5 bases, there was a span of 15 bases. The CDR3 length is 16 residues. Germline assignment: CDR1 MNHEY and CDR2 SVGAGI.

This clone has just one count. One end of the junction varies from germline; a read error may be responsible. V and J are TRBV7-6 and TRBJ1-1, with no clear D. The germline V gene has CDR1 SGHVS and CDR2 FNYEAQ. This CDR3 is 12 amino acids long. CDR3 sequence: CASSLDEGLLCF. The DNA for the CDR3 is TGTGCCAGCAGCTTAGATGAGGGTCTGCTTTGCTTT.

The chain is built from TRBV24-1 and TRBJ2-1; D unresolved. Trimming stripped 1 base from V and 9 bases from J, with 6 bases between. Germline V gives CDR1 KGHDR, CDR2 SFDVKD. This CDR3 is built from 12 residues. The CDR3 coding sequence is TGTGCCACCAGTGATTTTTACGGTGAGCAGTTCTTC. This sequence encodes CATSDFYGEQFF.

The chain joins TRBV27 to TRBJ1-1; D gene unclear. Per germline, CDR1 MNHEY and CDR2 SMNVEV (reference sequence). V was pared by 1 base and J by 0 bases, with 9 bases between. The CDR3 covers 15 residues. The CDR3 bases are TGTGCCAGCAGTTTATATCGGGAATTGAACACTGAAGCTTTCTTT. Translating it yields CASSLYRELNTEAFF.

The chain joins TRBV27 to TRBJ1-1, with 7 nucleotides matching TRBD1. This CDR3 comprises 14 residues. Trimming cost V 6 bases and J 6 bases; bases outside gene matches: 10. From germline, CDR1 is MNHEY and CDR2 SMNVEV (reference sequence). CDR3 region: CASRTGTEVSEAFF. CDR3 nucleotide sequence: TGTGCCAGCAGAACCGGGACAGAGGTATCTGAAGCTTTCTTT.

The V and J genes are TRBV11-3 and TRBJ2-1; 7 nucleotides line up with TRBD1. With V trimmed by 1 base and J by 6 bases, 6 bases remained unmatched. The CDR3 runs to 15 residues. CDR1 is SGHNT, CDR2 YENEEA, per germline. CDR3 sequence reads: CASSLGWTGSNEQFF. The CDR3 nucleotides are TGTGCCAGCAGCTTAGGATGGACAGGCTCCAATGAGCAGTTCTTC.

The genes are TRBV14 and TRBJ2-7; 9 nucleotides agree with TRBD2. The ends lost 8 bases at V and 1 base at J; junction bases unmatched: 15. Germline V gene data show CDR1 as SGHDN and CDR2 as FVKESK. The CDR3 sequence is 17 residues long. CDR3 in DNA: TGTGCCAGCCCCGAAGCCCCTAGCGGGGCGCCTTCCTACGAGCAGTACTTC. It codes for CASPEAPSGAPSYEQYF.

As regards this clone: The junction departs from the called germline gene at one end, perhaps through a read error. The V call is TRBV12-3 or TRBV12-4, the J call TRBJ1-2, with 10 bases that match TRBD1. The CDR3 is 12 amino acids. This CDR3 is CASSPGDRGHLF. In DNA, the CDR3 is TGTGCCAGCAGCCCCGGGGACAGGGGACATCTCTTC.

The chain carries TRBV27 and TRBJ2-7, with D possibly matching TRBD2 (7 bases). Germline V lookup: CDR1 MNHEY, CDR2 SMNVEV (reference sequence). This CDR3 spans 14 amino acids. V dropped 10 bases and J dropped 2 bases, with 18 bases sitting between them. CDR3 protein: CATGGLATAYEQYF. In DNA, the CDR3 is TGTGCCACCGGGGGGCTAGCGACAGCCTACGAGCAGTACTTC.

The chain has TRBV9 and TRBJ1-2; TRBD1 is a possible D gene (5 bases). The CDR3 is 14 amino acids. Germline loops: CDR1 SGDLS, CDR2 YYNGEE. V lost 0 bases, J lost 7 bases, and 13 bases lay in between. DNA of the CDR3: TGTGCCAGCAGCGTAGACGGCAGGGCCGGTGGCTACACCTTC. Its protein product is CASSVDGRAGGYTF. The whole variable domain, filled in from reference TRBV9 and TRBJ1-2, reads DSGVTQTPKHLITATGQRVTLRCSPRSGDLSVYWYQQSLDQGLQFLIQYYNGEERAKGNILERFSAQQFPDLHSELNLSSLELGDSALYFCASSVDGRAGGYTFGSGTRLTVV.

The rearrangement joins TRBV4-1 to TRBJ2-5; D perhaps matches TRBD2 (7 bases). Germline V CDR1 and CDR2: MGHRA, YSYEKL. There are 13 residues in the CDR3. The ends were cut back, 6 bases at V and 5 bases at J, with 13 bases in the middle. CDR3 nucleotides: TGCGCCAGCAGGACACAGGGAGGGGAGACCCAGTACTTC. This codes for CASRTQGGETQYF.

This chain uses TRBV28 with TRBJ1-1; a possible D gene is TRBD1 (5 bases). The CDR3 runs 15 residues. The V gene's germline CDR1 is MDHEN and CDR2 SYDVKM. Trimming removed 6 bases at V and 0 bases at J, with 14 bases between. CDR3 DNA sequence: TGTGCCAGCAGAGCCCAGGGTTTTATGAACACTGAAGCTTTCTTT. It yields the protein CASRAQGFMNTEAFF.

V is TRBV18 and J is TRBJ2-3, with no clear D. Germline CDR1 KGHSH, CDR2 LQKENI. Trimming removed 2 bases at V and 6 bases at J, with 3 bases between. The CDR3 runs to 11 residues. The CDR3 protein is CASSPEDTQYF. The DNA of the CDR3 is TGTGCCAGCTCACCAGAGGATACGCAGTATTTT.

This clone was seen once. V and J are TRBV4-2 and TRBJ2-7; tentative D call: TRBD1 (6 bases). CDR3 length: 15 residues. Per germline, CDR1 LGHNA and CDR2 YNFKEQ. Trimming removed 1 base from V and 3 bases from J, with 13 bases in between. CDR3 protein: CASSQVTGLNYEQYF. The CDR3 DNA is TGTGCCAGCAGCCAAGTAACAGGGCTCAACTACGAGCAGTACTTC.

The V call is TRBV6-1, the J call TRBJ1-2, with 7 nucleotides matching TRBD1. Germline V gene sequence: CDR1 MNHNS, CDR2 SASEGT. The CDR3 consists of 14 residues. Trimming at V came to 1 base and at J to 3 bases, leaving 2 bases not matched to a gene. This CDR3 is CASSEGQGDYGYTF. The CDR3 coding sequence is TGTGCCAGCAGTGAAGGACAGGGAGACTATGGCTACACCTTC.

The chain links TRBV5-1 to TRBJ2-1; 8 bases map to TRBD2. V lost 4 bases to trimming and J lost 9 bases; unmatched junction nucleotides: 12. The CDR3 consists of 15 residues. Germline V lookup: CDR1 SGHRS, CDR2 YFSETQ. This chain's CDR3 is CASSPGGTRAGEQFF. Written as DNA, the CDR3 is TGCGCCAGCAGCCCCGGGGGGACTAGAGCGGGTGAGCAGTTCTTC.

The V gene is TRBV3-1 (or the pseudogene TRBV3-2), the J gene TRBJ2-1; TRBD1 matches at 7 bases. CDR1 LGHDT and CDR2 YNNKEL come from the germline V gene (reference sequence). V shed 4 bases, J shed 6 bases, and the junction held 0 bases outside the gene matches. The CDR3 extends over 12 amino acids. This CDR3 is CASSRDSNEQFF. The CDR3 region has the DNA TGTGCCAGCAGCCGGGACAGCAATGAGCAGTTCTTC.

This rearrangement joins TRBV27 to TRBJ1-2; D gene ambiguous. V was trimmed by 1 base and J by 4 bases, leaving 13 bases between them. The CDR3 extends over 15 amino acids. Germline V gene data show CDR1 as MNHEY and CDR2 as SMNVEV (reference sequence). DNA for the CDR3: TGTGCCAGCAGTTTATTCAGTTCTCCGTTCTATGGCTACACCTTC. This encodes CASSLFSSPFYGYTF.

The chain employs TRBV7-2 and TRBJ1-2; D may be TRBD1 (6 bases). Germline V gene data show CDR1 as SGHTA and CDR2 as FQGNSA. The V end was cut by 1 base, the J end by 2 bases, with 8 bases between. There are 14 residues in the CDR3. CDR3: CASSLGTVNYGYTF. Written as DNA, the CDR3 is TGTGCCAGCAGCTTAGGGACAGTGAACTATGGCTACACCTTC.

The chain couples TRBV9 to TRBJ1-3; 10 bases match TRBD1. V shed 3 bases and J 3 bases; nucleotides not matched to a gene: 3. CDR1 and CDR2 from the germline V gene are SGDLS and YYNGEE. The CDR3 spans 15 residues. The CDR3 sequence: CASSGQGAIGNTIYF. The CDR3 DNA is TGTGCCAGCAGCGGACAGGGGGCGATTGGAAACACCATATATTTT.

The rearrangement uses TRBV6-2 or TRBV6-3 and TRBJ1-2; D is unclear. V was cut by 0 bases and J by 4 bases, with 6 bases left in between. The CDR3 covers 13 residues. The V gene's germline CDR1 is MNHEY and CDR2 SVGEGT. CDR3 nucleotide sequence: TGTGCCAGCAGTTACTCGTGGGCCTATGGCTACACCTTC. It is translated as CASSYSWAYGYTF.

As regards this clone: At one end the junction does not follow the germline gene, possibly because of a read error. In DNA, the CDR3 is TGTGCCAGTAGCATAAACGGAAACTATGGTTACACCTTC. Amino acid sequence: CASSINGNYGYTF. V gene TRBV19 combines with J gene TRBJ1-2; D gene uncertain. Germline loops: CDR1 LNHDA, CDR2 SQIVND (reference sequence). The CDR3 length is 13 residues.

CDR3 sequence reads: CAWKTTANSPLHF. DNA of the CDR3: TGTGCCTGGAAAACGACAGCGAATTCACCCCTCCACTTT. The rearrangement joins TRBV30 to TRBJ1-6, with a possible D match to TRBD1 (5 bases). Trimming took 4 bases from V and 7 from J, leaving 11 bases between them. The CDR3 extends over 13 amino acids. Germline V gene data show CDR1 as GTSNPN and CDR2 as SVGIG (reference sequence).

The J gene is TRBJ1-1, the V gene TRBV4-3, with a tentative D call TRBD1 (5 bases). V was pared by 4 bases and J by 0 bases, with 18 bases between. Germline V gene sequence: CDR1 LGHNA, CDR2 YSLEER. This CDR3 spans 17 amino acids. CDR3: CASSPVPGMGLNTEAFF. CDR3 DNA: TGCGCCAGCAGCCCGGTTCCAGGGATGGGCCTGAACACTGAAGCTTTCTTT.